This entry lists 24 T cell receptor beta chains sequenced from one sample in a study of cytomegalovirus exposure and HLA in healthy donors. The PCR made use of 60 Vbeta and 13 Jbeta primers. This table comes from immunoSEQ multiplex PCR, and its TCRdb copy is limited to in-frame clones, with some not included. The table lists about 130,000 clones, approximately 74% of them singletons, with 5.5% to 8% in the top ten. The sample was PBMCs. Every receptor here comes from a male donor in good health and CMV-seronegative.

The chain is built from TRBV4-1 and TRBJ2-1, with TRBD2 matching 10 bases. The CDR3 is 20 amino acids. J was trimmed by 9 bases and V by 2 bases; bases with no gene match: 22. Germline assignment: CDR1 MGHRA and CDR2 YSYEKL. As DNA, the CDR3 is TGCGCCAGCAGCCAACTCCCGGCGGGAGCGGGGGGGGCAGGGCAGGTTGAGCAGTTCTTC. Residues: CASSQLPAGAGGAGQVEQFF.

V and J are TRBV9 and TRBJ1-6, with D possibly matching TRBD1 (6 bases). Trimming cost V 0 bases and J 7 bases, with 8 bases left between them. The CDR3 runs to 14 residues. The germline gives CDR1 SGDLS, CDR2 YYNGEE. As DNA, the CDR3 is TGTGCCAGCAGCGTAGGGCAGGGGAATTCACCCCTCCACTTT. Translation: CASSVGQGNSPLHF. Full variable domain (remainder filled in from reference TRBV9 and TRBJ1-6): DSGVTQTPKHLITATGQRVTLRCSPRSGDLSVYWYQQSLDQGLQFLIQYYNGEERAKGNILERFSAQQFPDLHSELNLSSLELGDSALYFCASSVGQGNSPLHFGNGTRLTVT.

The CDR3 loop reads CASSLLAGARDQETQYF. The DNA of the CDR3 is TGTGCCAGCTCACTCCTAGCGGGAGCAAGGGACCAAGAGACCCAGTACTTC. V usage is TRBV18 and J usage is TRBJ2-5; 10 nucleotides match TRBD2. From germline, CDR1 is KGHSH and CDR2 LQKENI. Trimming removed 4 bases from V and 0 bases from J; junction bases left unmatched: 8. This CDR3 contains 17 residues.

The gene calls are TRBV29-1 and TRBJ2-7; 8 positions agree with TRBD2. Germline assignment: CDR1 SQVTM and CDR2 ANQGSEA. The CDR3 spans 10 residues. V lost 7 bases and J lost 7; bases outside the gene matches: 3. As DNA, the CDR3 is TGCAGCGCCGGGACTAGTGAGCAGTACTTC. It specifies CSAGTSEQYF.

The chain carries TRBV9 and TRBJ2-6, with 7 bases fitting TRBD1. CDR3 length equals 16 residues. Trimming took 4 bases from V and 4 from J; bases not matched to a gene: 8. Germline lookup yields CDR1 SGDLS and CDR2 YYNGEE. The DNA for the CDR3 is TGTGCCAGCAGCCGGACAGGACCTCTCGGGGCCAACGTCCTGACTTTC. Encoded protein: CASSRTGPLGANVLTF.

This clone was detected only once. The J gene is TRBJ1-1, the V gene TRBV23-1, with TRBD1 as a possible D gene (5 bases). TRBV23-1 is known as an ORF, though its function is uncertain. The CDR3 sequence is 12 residues long. Trimming pared 0 bases from V and 11 bases from J, leaving 10 bases between. DNA for the CDR3: TGCGCCAGCAGTCAATCTTGGGAGGGGGCTTTCTTT. Amino acid sequence: CASSQSWEGAFF.

V gene TRBV12-5 combines with J gene TRBJ2-7; TRBD2 matches 10 bases. V shed 3 bases, J shed 6 bases, and the junction held 8 bases outside the gene matches. This CDR3 spans 15 amino acids. Germline assignment: CDR1 LGHNT and CDR2 FRNRAP. The CDR3 sequence is CASGFVAGGHFEQYF. The CDR3 DNA is TGTGCTAGTGGTTTTGTAGCGGGGGGCCATTTCGAGCAGTACTTC.

The sample holds a few counts of this clone. Other DNA sequences in the sample encode the same CDR3. The chain couples TRBV14 to TRBJ1-1; TRBD1 matches 8 bases. The CDR3 runs to 14 residues. Looked up from germline, CDR1 is SGHDN and CDR2 is FVKESK. The ends lost 4 bases at V and 3 bases at J; junction bases unmatched: 4. CDR3 bases: TGTGCCAGCAGCCCGGACAGGGAGGACACTGAAGCTTTCTTT. As protein: CASSPDREDTEAFF.

This sequence joins TRBV29-1 and TRBJ2-1, with TRBD2 matching over 7 bases. The CDR3 has 15 residues. Germline lookup yields CDR1 SQVTM and CDR2 ANQGSEA. The J segment lost 3 bases and the V segment lost 6 bases, leaving 11 bases of the junction unmatched. The chain's CDR3 is CSVVAGEVNYNEQFF. For the CDR3, the DNA is TGCAGCGTAGTAGCGGGCGAAGTAAACTACAATGAGCAGTTCTTC.

This chain uses TRBV27 with TRBJ1-5; D perhaps matches TRBD1 (6 bases). Between the trimmed V and J ends, which lost 8 bases and 6 bases, there was a span of 23 bases. The CDR3 contains 16 residues. Germline-derived CDR1 and CDR2 are MNHEY and SMNVEV (reference sequence). CDR3 coding DNA: TGTGCCAGCCGTCCGACTGCCCCACAGGGTCGTCAGCCCCAGCATTTT. It codes for CASRPTAPQGRQPQHF.

The chain is built from TRBV9 and TRBJ2-3; TRBD2 aligns across 8 bases. CDR1 and CDR2 from the germline V gene are SGDLS and YYNGEE. With 3 bases clipped from V and 1 base from J, the junction kept 13 bases outside the gene matches. The CDR3 contains 18 residues. The CDR3 DNA is TGTGCCAGCAGCGGAAGGGGGGGCGGGGGGCGTCGCACAGATACGCAGTATTTT. Its translation is CASSGRGGGGRRTDTQYF.

The chain recombines TRBV5-1 with TRBJ2-5; TRBD2 might be the D (7 bases). Per the germline V gene, CDR1 is SGHRS and CDR2 is YFSETQ. The CDR3 spans 15 residues. With 4 bases removed from V and 4 bases from J, the gap between germline ends came to 17 bases. The CDR3 protein is CASSRQVWGGETQYF. In nucleotides, the CDR3 is TGCGCCAGCAGCAGACAGGTTTGGGGGGGAGAGACCCAGTACTTC.

V and J are TRBV11-3 and TRBJ2-1; D not certain. The CDR3 has 13 residues. Trimming cost V 0 bases and J 8 bases, with 8 bases left between them. The germline V gene encodes CDR1 SGHNT and CDR2 YENEEA. The CDR3 DNA reads as TGTGCCAGCAGCTTAGATAGTAGCTATGAGCAGTTCTTC. This sequence encodes CASSLDSSYEQFF.

V usage is TRBV19 and J usage is TRBJ1-4; D is possibly TRBD1 (6 bases). Germline loops: CDR1 LNHDA, CDR2 SQIVND (reference sequence). The CDR3 is made up of 13 amino acids. Trimming pared 11 bases from V and 7 bases from J, leaving 17 bases between. CDR3 in amino acids: CAARGVGAEKLFF. The CDR3 DNA sequence: TGTGCCGCCCGTGGGGTGGGGGCTGAAAAACTGTTTTTT. Full variable domain (remainder filled in from reference TRBV19 and TRBJ1-4): DGGITQSPKYLFRKEGQNVTLSCEQNLNHDAMYWYRQDPGQGLRLIYYSQIVNDFQKGDIAEGYSVSREKKESFPLTVTSAQKNPTAFYLCAARGVGAEKLFFGSGTQLSVL.

The chain couples TRBV7-2 to TRBJ2-2, with 8 bases lining up with TRBD1. Germline V gives CDR1 SGHTA, CDR2 FQGNSA. The CDR3 contains 15 residues. V lost 6 bases and J lost 7; bases outside the gene matches: 10. CDR3 amino acids: CASRGRDRIIGELFF. The CDR3 DNA reads as TGTGCCAGCAGGGGCCGGGACAGGATTATCGGGGAGCTGTTTTTT.

The chain uses TRBV4-3 and TRBJ2-7, with D possibly TRBD1 on 6 matching bases. This CDR3 is 13 amino acids long. Germline assignment: CDR1 LGHNA and CDR2 YSLEER. V was pared by 0 bases and J by 8 bases, with 11 bases between. CDR3 loop: CASSQERTVQQYF. The CDR3 bases are TGCGCCAGCAGCCAAGAAAGGACAGTTCAGCAGTACTTC.

The V gene is TRBV6-5, the J gene TRBJ2-1; the match to TRBD1 covers 7 bases. Germline values: CDR1 MNHEY, CDR2 SVGAGI. The length of the CDR3 is 15 residues. V shed 3 bases, J shed 6 bases, and the junction held 8 bases outside the gene matches. DNA for the CDR3: TGTGCCAGCAGTTATGGTCAGGGGGTAGCCAATGAGCAGTTCTTC. Protein sequence: CASSYGQGVANEQFF.

V is TRBV11-2 and J is TRBJ2-5, with D tentatively TRBD2 (5 bases). Gene TRBJ2-7 matches the end of the DNA better, so the J call may be wrong. This CDR3 spans 14 amino acids. Germline values: CDR1 SGHAT, CDR2 FQNNGV. The CDR3 loop reads CASSLEDSSYEQYF. The CDR3 region has the DNA TGTGCCAGCAGCTTAGAGGACTCATCCTACGAGCAGTACTTC.

This clone was observed once. CDR3 nucleotide sequence: TGCGCCAGCAGCCAAGAACAGGGTTGGAATGGCTACACCTTC. Encoded protein: CASSQEQGWNGYTF. J is TRBJ1-2 and V is TRBV4-1, with D perhaps TRBD1 (6 bases). Germline V gives CDR1 MGHRA, CDR2 YSYEKL. This CDR3 spans 14 amino acids. Trimming removed 0 bases at V and 6 bases at J, with 11 bases between.

Comments on this clone: At the DNA level, this CDR3 is encoded by other sequences in the same sample as well. This chain links TRBV7-6 with TRBJ2-1; 12 bases fit TRBD2. CDR1 and CDR2 (germline): SGHVS, FNYEAQ. V was clipped by 4 bases and J by 5 bases; unmatched bases: 6. CDR3 length: 16 residues. CDR3 nucleotide sequence: TGTGCCAGCAGCTCAACGGGACTAGCGGGCAACAATGAGCAGTTCTTC. Translated, it gives CASSSTGLAGNNEQFF.

The V gene is TRBV29-1, the J gene TRBJ2-1, with 9 bases lining up with TRBD1. The J segment lost 4 bases and the V segment lost 8 bases, leaving 9 bases of the junction unmatched. This CDR3 is 14 amino acids long. Germline CDR1 SQVTM, CDR2 ANQGSEA. CDR3 DNA: TGCAGCTCACAGGGGGCCTCCCTATACAATGAGCAGTTCTTC. Protein: CSSQGASLYNEQFF.

The V and J genes are TRBV6-1 and TRBJ1-1, with 9 bases fitting TRBD1. Germline V gene data show CDR1 as MNHNS and CDR2 as SASEGT. CDR3 length equals 14 residues. With V trimmed by 6 bases and J by 2 bases, 4 bases remained unmatched. The CDR3 bases are TGTGCCAGCAGCCCCACAGGGGGCAACACTGAAGCTTTCTTT. Protein sequence: CASSPTGGNTEAFF.

This chain connects TRBV6-1 to TRBJ2-1; TRBD2 agrees at 11 bases. The CDR3 extends over 16 amino acids. Germline assignment: CDR1 MNHNS and CDR2 SASEGT. J gave up 3 bases and V 1 base, and 2 bases lay outside the gene matches. CDR3 DNA: TGTGCCAGCAGTGAAGACGGGACTAGCGGCTACAATGAGCAGTTCTTC. It specifies CASSEDGTSGYNEQFF.

The chain couples TRBV30 to TRBJ2-5, with 13 bases matching TRBD2. Germline CDR1 GTSNPN, CDR2 SVGIG (reference sequence). This CDR3 spans 18 amino acids. The junction had 13 bases not matched to a gene; V was cut back by 2 bases and J by 4 bases. CDR3 DNA: TGTGCCTGGAGTTCTACAAGGACTAGCGGGAGTATAGCAGAGACCCAGTACTTC. Translated, it gives CAWSSTRTSGSIAETQYF. The whole variable domain, remainder taken from reference TRBV30 and TRBJ2-5, is SQTIHQWPATLVQPVGSPLSLECTVEGTSNPNLYWYRQAAGRGLQLLFYSVGIGQISSEVPQNLSASRPQDRQFILSSKKLLLSDSGFYLCAWSSTRTSGSIAETQYFGPGTRLLVL.